Sequencing of this TCR beta chain was carried out in a study of technical replicates of blood from several donors. TCRdb's table, derived via immunoSEQ multiplex PCR, lists solely in-frame clones and lacks some. Among roughly 93,000 clones listed, roughly 96% were seen once. Germline-derived CDR1 and CDR2 are LNHDA and SQIVND (reference sequence). The CDR3 covers 15 residues. Germline trimming cut 6 bases from V and 2 bases from J; bases unmatched to any gene: 10. The TCR was taken from a human donor in good health. The chain joins TRBV19 to TRBJ2-7; 7 bases agree with TRBD2. Material: T cells isolated from PBMCs. CDR3 sequence: CASRDNVGGAYEQYF. CDR3 DNA sequence: TGTGCCAGTAGGGATAACGTGGGGGGGGCCTACGAGCAGTACTTC.